The 5 T cell receptor beta chains presented below share a single source sample, sequenced in a study of blood T cell repertoires in COVID-19. Produced via immunoSEQ multiplex PCR; TCRdb's table is partial and in-frame only. Among about 170,000 clones listed, 85% to 90% were seen once. Sequencing was carried out using peripheral blood. The receptor set was obtained from a woman older than 75 in a cohort sampled during active or convalescent COVID-19.

The rearrangement uses TRBV2 and TRBJ1-4; TRBD1 matches 8 bases. This CDR3 spans 13 amino acids. In germline, CDR1 is SNHLY, CDR2 FYNNEI. The trim removed 8 bases at V and 6 bases at J, leaving 5 bases unmatched. CDR3 coding DNA: TGTGCCAGCTCCAGGGGGCGAGATGAAAAACTGTTTTTT. Amino acid sequence: CASSRGRDEKLFF. Looking up the rest from reference TRBV2 and TRBJ1-4 gives the full variable domain: EPEVTQTPSHQVTQMGQEVILRCVPISNHLYFYWYRQILGQKVEFLVSFYNNEISEKSEIFDDQFSVERPDGSNFTLKIRSTKLEDSAMYFCASSRGRDEKLFFGSGTQLSVL.

J is TRBJ2-7 and V is TRBV6-5; no clear D gene. V was cut by 5 bases and J by 0 bases, with 11 bases left in between. Germline V gene sequence: CDR1 MNHEY, CDR2 SVGAGI. This CDR3 spans 14 amino acids. CDR3 DNA sequence: TGTGCCAGCAGTCTTCACGCTAGCTCCTACGAGCAGTACTTC. This translates into CASSLHASSYEQYF.

As to this clone: One end of the junction varies from germline; a read error may be responsible. The chain couples TRBV25-1 to TRBJ1-3, with D maybe TRBD1 (6 bases). The CDR3 covers 13 residues. Germline CDR1 MGHDK, CDR2 SYGVNS. The CDR3: CASSGHLQGTVHF. The CDR3 DNA reads as TGTGCCAGCAGTGGTCATCTACAGGGCACGGTACATTTT.

The chain joins TRBV7-2 to TRBJ2-1, with 9 bases that match TRBD1. Losses at the gene ends were 7 bases for V and 8 bases for J; bases not matched to a gene: 6. CDR1 SGHTA and CDR2 FQGNSA come from the germline V gene. The CDR3 contains 13 residues. The CDR3 DNA is TGTGCCAGCAAGGGACAGGGTCTCGATGAGCAGTTCTTC. Encoded protein: CASKGQGLDEQFF.

In this sample, this clone turned up a few times. The chain combines TRBV10-1 with TRBJ2-7; 8 nucleotides agree with TRBD1. V shed 2 bases, J shed 3 bases, and the junction held 6 bases outside the gene matches. The CDR3 is 15 residues long. Germline V gives CDR1 WNHNN, CDR2 SYGVQD (reference sequence). In DNA, the CDR3 is TGCGCCAGCAGTGAGGTGGGACAGGCCTTCTACGAGCAGTACGTC. Translated: CASSEVGQAFYEQYV.